The 8 T cell receptor beta chains given below trace back to one sample, sequenced in a study of T cells after yellow fever vaccination. TCRdb independently ran MiXCR on the 5' RACE reads; one entry per CDR3 protein. The data show approximately 250,000 distinct CDR3 sequences, about 5.2% seen once. Material: CD4+ T cells sorted from PBMCs, obtained on the day of the yellow fever booster vaccination. Source of these receptors: a man aged 18 to 30 who received the YFV17D yellow fever vaccine.

This clonotype was picked up a small number of times. The chain couples TRBV20-1 to TRBJ1-1; D uncertain. Between the trimmed V and J ends, which lost 1 base and 1 base, there was a span of 7 bases. Germline CDR1 and CDR2: DFQATT and SNEGSKA (reference sequence). This CDR3 is built from 13 residues. DNA of the CDR3: TGCAGTGCTAGAGTGGAAAAGAACACTGAAGCTTTCTTT. Amino acids: CSARVEKNTEAFF.

Many counts were recorded for this clonotype. This chain links TRBV7-2 with TRBJ2-1; perhaps D is TRBD1 or TRBD2 (5 bases each). This CDR3 is 14 amino acids long. V was trimmed by 5 bases and J by 1 base, leaving 9 bases between them. Germline CDR1 is SGHTA and CDR2 is FQGNSA. CDR3 protein: CASSPGPSYNEQFF. The CDR3 coding sequence is TGTGCCAGCAGCCCGGGACCATCCTACAATGAGCAGTTCTTC. Filled out from reference TRBV7-2 and TRBJ2-1, the complete variable domain reads GAGVSQSPSNKVTEKGKDVELRCDPISGHTALYWYRQSLGQGLEFLIYFQGNSAPDKSGLPSDRFSAERTGGSVSTLTIQRTQQEDSAVYLCASSPGPSYNEQFFGPGTRLTVL.

The table lists this clonotype with many counts. This sequence joins TRBV7-2 and TRBJ2-2; D might be TRBD2 (5 bases). This CDR3 contains 14 residues. Germline V gene data show CDR1 as SGHTA and CDR2 as FQGNSA. V lost 3 bases to trimming and J lost 6 bases, with 11 bases between them. The CDR3 bases are TGTGCCAGCAGCTTCTCCCCCGGGGCCGGGGAGCTGTTTTTT. It codes for CASSFSPGAGELFF.

This clonotype was observed a handful of times. This chain joins TRBV11-3 and TRBJ2-2; D may be TRBD1 (6 bases). CDR1 is SGHNT, CDR2 YENEEA, per germline. This CDR3 has 15 amino acids. V gave up 1 base and J gave up 7 bases, with 13 bases separating them. The CDR3 loop reads CASSLGSRGNGELFF. In DNA form, the CDR3 reads TGTGCCAGCAGCTTAGGTAGCAGGGGTAACGGGGAGCTGTTTTTT.

The sample holds many counts of this clonotype. The genes are TRBV20-1 and TRBJ1-6; TRBD1 aligns across 10 bases. CDR1 is DFQATT, CDR2 SNEGSKA, per germline (reference sequence). The CDR3 contains 13 residues. V shed 4 bases, J shed 8 bases, and the junction held 2 bases outside the gene matches. The CDR3 nucleotides are TGCAGTGCTACTGGGACAGGGGATTCACCCCTCCACTTT. Protein product: CSATGTGDSPLHF.

This clonotype was seen a handful of times. V is TRBV11-2 and J is TRBJ2-4; TRBD1 might be the D (6 bases). The V end lost 5 bases, the J end lost 6 bases, and 32 bases lay between the germline ends. The CDR3 spans 20 residues. Germline V CDR1 and CDR2: SGHAT, FQNNGV. This chain's CDR3 is CASSHSGPARQGRRRNIQYF. For the CDR3, the DNA is TGTGCCAGCAGCCATTCAGGCCCCGCTCGGCAGGGGCGGAGGAGAAACATTCAGTACTTC.

In its sample, this clonotype was seen a few times. This chain links TRBV4-3 with TRBJ2-2, with 7 bases identical to TRBD2. The CDR3 is 18 residues long. The ends lost 0 bases at V and 1 base at J; junction bases unmatched: 8. The germline V gene encodes CDR1 LGHNA and CDR2 YSLEER. The DNA of the CDR3 is TGCGCCAGCAGCCAAGAGGAGCTTGCGGGGGTGAACACCGGGGAGCTGTTTTTT. Translation gives CASSQEELAGVNTGELFF.

This chain joins TRBV5-1 and TRBJ2-1; TRBD2 matches 10 bases. With V trimmed by 4 bases and J by 8 bases, 6 bases remained unmatched. CDR3 size: 14 residues. The germline gives CDR1 SGHRS, CDR2 YFSETQ. This chain's CDR3 is CASSVTGTSDEQFF. CDR3 nucleotide sequence: TGCGCCAGCAGCGTTACCGGGACTAGCGATGAGCAGTTCTTC. The whole variable domain, filled in from reference TRBV5-1 and TRBJ2-1, reads KAGVTQTPRYLIKTRGQQVTLSCSPISGHRSVSWYQQTPGQGLQFLFEYFSETQRNKGNFPGRFSGRQFSNSRSEMNVSTLELGDSALYLCASSVTGTSDEQFFGPGTRLTVL.